These T cell receptor beta chains were read from a single sample in a study of T cell clonotyping in hematopoietic cell transplantation. The assay was immunoSEQ multiplex PCR, and TCRdb's table has in-frame clones only and misses some. The sample shows 15,000 to 20,000 clones, approximately 79% of them seen only once. Source material: peripheral blood mononuclear cells. The receptors here all came from a man in his 60s in good health. Some clones in this sample may be carry-over from other donors' samples. Both conserved end residues are part of each CDR3. D genes are given only for firm matches. Clone size is shown for a subset of rows, as once, few, many or a class of expanded clone.

V,size,J,D,DNA,CDR3
TRBV5-5,-,TRBJ2-5,TRBD1,TGTGCCAGCTGGATACGACAGGGTCAAGAGACCCAGTACTTC,CASWIRQGQETQYF
TRBV27,few,TRBJ2-1,-,TGTGCCAGCAGTTTAACAGACCGCAATGAGCAGTTCTTC,CASSLTDRNEQFF
TRBV30,-,TRBJ1-5,-,TGTGCCTGGAGTGTACTGGGCCAGAGCAATCAGCCCCAGCATTTT,CAWSVLGQSNQPQHF
TRBV30,-,TRBJ1-3,TRBD1,TGTGCCTGGAGTAAGGGACAGCTTATTTCTGGAAACACCATATATTTT,CAWSKGQLISGNTIYF
TRBV13,-,TRBJ2-7,TRBD1,TGTGCCAGCAGCTTAGGCCTTGGACAGGGGGGCGAGCAGTACTTC,CASSLGLGQGGEQYF
TRBV5-1,-,TRBJ2-7,TRBD2,TGCGCCAGCAGCTTGGCGGTCGGGGGGTCCTACGAGCAGTACTTC,CASSLAVGGSYEQYF
TRBV9,-,TRBJ2-1,-,TGTGCCAGCAGCGCTCCTGGAACAGGAGATGAGCAGTTCTTC,CASSAPGTGDEQFF
TRBV29-1,-,TRBJ2-3,-,TGCAGCGTTGAAGATCGGGGTAGCAGCACAGATACGCAGTATTTT,CSVEDRGSSTDTQYF
TRBV11-2,few,TRBJ1-1,-,TGTGCCAGCAGCCCCACGTGGGGGGGCCTTGGGAACACTGAAGCTTTCTTT,CASSPTWGGLGNTEAFF
TRBV19,-,TRBJ1-5,TRBD1,TGTGCCAGTAAGACGGGACAGGGGTTCAATCAGCCCCAGCATTTT,CASKTGQGFNQPQHF
TRBV13,once,TRBJ2-7,TRBD2,TGTGCCAGCAGCTCGACTAGCGGGAGGGCCCGCGTCTACGAGCAGTACTTC,CASSSTSGRARVYEQYF
TRBV5-1,-,TRBJ1-2,TRBD1,TGCGCCAGCAGCTTGGGTCCAGGGGGTGTTGGAATCTATGGCTACACCTTC,CASSLGPGGVGIYGYTF
TRBV30,-,TRBJ1-5,-,TGTGCCTGGAGTGTACTGGATCAACAGCCCCAGCATTTT,CAWSVLDQQPQHF
TRBV4-3,-,TRBJ1-1,-,TGCGCCAGCAGCCACGGGAGGGGCACTGAAGCTTTCTTT,CASSHGRGTEAFF
TRBV6-5,-,TRBJ1-2,TRBD1,TGTGCCAGCAGTCGGACAGGGGGCGCGCGCTATGGCTACACCTTC,CASSRTGGARYGYTF
TRBV5-1,-,TRBJ1-1,-,TGCGCCAGCAGCTTGGCCCCGGGGGCGGAACGGAACACTGAAGCTTTCTTT,CASSLAPGAERNTEAFF